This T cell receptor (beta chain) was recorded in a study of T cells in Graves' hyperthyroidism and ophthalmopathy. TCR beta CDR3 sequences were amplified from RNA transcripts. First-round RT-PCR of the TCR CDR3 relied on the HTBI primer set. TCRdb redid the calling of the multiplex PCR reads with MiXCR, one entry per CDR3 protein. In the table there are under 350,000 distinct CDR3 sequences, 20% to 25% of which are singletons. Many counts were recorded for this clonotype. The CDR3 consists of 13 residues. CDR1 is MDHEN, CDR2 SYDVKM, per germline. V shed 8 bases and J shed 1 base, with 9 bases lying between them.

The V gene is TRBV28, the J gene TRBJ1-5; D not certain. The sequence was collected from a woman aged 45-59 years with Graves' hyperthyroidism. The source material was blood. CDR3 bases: TGTGCCAGCCGGGGTGAGAGCAATCAGCCCCAGCATTTT. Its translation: CASRGESNQPQHF.